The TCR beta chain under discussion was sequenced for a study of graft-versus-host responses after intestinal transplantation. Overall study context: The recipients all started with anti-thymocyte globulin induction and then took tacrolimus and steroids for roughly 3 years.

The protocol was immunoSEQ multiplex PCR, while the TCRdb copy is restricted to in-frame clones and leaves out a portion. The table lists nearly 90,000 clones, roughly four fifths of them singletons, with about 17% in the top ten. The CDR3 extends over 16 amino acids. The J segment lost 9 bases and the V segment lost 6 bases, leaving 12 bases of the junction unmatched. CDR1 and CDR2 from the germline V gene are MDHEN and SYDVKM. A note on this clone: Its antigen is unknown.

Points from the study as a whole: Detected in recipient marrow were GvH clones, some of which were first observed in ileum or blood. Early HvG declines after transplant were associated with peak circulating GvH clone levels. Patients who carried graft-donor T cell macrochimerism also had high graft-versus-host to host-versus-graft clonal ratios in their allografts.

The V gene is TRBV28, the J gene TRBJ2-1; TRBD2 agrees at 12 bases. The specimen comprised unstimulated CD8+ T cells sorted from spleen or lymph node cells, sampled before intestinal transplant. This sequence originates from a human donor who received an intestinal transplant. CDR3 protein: CASSQGLAGGQGEQFF. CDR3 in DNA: TGTGCCAGCAGCCAAGGCCTAGCGGGAGGGCAGGGTGAGCAGTTCTTC.